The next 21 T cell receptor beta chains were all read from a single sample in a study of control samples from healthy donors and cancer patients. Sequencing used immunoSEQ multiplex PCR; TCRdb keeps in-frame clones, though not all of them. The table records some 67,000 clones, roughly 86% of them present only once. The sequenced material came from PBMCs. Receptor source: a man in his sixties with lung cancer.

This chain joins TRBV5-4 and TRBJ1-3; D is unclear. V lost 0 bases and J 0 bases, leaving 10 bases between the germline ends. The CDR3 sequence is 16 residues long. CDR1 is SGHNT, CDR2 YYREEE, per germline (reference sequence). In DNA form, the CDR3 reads TGTGCCAGCAGCTTGGGTTTGGGGTCCTCTGGAAACACCATATATTTT. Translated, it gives CASSLGLGSSGNTIYF. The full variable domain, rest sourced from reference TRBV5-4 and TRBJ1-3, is ETGVTQSPTHLIKTRGQQVTLRCSSQSGHNTVSWYQQALGQGPQFIFQYYREEENGRGNFPPRFSGLQFPNYSSELNVNALELDDSALYLCASSLGLGSSGNTIYFGEGSWLTVV.

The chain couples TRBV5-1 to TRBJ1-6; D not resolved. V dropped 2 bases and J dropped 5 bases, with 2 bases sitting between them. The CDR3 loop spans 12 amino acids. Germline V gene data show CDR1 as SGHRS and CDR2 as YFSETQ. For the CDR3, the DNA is TGCGCCAGCAGCTTTGATAATTCACCCCTCCACTTT. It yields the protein CASSFDNSPLHF.

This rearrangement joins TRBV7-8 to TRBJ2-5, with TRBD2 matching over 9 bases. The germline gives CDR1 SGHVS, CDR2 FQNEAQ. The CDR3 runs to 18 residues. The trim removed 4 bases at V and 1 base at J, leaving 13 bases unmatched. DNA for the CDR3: TGTGCCAGCAGCTCCCCCTTGGCGGTAGCGGGGGCCCAAGAGACCCAGTACTTC. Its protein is CASSSPLAVAGAQETQYF.

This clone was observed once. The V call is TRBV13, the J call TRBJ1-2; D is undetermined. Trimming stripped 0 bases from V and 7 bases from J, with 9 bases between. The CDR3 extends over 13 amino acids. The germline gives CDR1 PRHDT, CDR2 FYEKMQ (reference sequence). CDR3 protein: CASSLGRQGGYTF. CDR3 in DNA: TGTGCCAGCAGCTTAGGGCGGCAAGGTGGCTACACCTTC.

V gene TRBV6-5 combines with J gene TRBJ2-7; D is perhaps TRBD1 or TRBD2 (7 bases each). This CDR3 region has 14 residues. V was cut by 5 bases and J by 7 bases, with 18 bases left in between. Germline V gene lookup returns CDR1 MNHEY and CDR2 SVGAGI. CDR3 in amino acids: CASSRQGGGREQYV. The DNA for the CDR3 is TGTGCCAGCAGTCGACAGGGAGGGGGAAGGGAGCAGTACGTC.

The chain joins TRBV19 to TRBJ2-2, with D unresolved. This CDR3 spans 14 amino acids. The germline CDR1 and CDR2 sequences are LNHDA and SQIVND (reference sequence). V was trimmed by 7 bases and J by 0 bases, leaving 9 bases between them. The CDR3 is CASKKDSNTGELFF. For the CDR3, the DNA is TGTGCCAGTAAGAAAGACTCGAACACCGGGGAGCTGTTTTTT.

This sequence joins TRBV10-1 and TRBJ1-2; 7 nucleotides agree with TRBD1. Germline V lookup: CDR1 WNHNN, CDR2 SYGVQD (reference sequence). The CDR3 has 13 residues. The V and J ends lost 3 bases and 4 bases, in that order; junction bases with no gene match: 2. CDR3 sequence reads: CASSDRGGYGYTF. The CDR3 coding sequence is TGCGCCAGCAGTGACAGGGGGGGCTATGGCTACACCTTC.

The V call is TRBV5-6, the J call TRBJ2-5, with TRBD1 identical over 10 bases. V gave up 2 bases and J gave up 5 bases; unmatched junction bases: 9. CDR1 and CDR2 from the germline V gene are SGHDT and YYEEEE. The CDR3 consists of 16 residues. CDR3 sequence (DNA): TGTGCCAGCAGCTTACGGGGACAGGGGATCGGGGAGACCCAGTACTTC. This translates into CASSLRGQGIGETQYF.

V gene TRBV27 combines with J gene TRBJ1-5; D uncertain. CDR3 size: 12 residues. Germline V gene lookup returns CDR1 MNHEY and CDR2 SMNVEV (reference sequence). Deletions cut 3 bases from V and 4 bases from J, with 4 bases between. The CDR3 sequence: CASSFGNQPQHF. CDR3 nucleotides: TGTGCCAGCAGTTTCGGTAATCAGCCCCAGCATTTT.

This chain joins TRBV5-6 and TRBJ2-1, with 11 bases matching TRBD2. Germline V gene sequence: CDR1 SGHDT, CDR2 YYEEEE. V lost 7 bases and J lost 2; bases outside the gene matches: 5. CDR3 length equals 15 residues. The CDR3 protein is CASYLSGGAYNEQFF. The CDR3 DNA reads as TGTGCCAGCTACCTTAGCGGGGGGGCCTACAATGAGCAGTTCTTC.

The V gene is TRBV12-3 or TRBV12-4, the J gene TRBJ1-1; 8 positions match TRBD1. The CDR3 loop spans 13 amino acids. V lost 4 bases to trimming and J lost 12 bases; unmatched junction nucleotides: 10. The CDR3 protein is CASSSPMDRVTFF. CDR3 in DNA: TGTGCCAGCAGTTCACCCATGGACAGGGTGACTTTCTTT.

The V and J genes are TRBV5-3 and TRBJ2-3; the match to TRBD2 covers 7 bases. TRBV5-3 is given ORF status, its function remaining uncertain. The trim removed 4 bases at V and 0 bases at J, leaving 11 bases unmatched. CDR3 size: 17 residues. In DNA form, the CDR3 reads TGTGCCAGAAGCGATAATCCCTCGGGACTAAGCACAGATACGCAGTATTTT. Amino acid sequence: CARSDNPSGLSTDTQYF.

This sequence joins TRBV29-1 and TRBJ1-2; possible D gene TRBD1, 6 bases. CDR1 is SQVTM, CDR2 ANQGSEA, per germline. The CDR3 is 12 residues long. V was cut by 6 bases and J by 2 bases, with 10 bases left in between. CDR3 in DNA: TGCAGCGTGGAACAGGGAAACTATGGCTACACCTTC. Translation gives CSVEQGNYGYTF. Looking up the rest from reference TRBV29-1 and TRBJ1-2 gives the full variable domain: SAVISQKPSRDICQRGTSLTIQCQVDSQVTMMFWYRQQPGQSLTLIATANQGSEATYESGFVIDKFPISRPNLTFSTLTVSNMSPEDSSIYLCSVEQGNYGYTFGSGTRLTVV.

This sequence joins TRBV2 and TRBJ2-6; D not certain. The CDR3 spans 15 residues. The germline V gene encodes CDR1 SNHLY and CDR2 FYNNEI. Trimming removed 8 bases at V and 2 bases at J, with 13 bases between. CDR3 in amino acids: CASLADQAGANVLTF. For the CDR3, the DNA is TGTGCCAGCCTTGCGGATCAGGCTGGGGCCAACGTCCTGACTTTC.

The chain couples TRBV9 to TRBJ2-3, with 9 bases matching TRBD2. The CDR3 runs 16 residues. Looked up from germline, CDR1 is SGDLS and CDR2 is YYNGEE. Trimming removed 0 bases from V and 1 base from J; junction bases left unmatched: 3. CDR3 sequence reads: CASSVGLAAGTDTQYF. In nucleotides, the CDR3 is TGTGCCAGCAGCGTAGGACTAGCGGCCGGCACAGATACGCAGTATTTT.

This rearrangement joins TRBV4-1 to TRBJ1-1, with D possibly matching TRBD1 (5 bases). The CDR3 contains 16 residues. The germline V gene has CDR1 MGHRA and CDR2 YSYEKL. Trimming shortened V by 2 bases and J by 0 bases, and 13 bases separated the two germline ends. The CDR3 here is CASSQLKGLMNTEAFF. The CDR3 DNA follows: TGCGCCAGCAGCCAATTAAAGGGGTTAATGAACACTGAAGCTTTCTTT.

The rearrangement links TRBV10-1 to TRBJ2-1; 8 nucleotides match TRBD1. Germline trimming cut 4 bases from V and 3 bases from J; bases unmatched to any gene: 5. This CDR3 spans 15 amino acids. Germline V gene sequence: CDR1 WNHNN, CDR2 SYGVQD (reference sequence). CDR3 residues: CASSVVQGVYNEQFF. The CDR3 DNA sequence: TGCGCCAGCAGTGTGGTACAGGGGGTCTACAATGAGCAGTTCTTC.

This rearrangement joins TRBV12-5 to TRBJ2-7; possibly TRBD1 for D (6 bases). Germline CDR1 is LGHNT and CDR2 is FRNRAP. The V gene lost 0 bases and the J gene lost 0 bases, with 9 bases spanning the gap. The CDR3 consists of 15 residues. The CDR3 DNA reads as TGTGCTAGTGGTTTGGTACAGGGTGGCTCCTACGAGCAGTACTTC. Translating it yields CASGLVQGGSYEQYF.

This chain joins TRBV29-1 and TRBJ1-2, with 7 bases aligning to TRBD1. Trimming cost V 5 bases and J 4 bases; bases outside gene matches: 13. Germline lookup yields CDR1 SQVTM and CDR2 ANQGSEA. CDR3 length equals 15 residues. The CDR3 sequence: CSVLSQGQALYGYTF. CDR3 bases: TGCAGCGTTCTCTCTCAAGGACAGGCCCTCTATGGCTACACCTTC.

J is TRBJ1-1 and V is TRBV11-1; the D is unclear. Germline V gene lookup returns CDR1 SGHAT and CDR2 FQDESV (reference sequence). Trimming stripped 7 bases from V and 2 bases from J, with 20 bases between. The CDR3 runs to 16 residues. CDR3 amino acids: CASKKEGIYVNTEAFF. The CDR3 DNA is TGTGCCAGCAAAAAGGAAGGGATTTATGTCAACACTGAAGCTTTCTTT.

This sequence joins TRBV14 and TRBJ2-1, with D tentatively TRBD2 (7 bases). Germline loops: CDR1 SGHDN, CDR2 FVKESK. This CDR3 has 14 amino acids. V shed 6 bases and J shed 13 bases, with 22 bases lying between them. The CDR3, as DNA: TGTGCCAGCAGTGTCGGTGGGGGGGCAAGTTTCCAGTTCTTC. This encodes CASSVGGGASFQFF.